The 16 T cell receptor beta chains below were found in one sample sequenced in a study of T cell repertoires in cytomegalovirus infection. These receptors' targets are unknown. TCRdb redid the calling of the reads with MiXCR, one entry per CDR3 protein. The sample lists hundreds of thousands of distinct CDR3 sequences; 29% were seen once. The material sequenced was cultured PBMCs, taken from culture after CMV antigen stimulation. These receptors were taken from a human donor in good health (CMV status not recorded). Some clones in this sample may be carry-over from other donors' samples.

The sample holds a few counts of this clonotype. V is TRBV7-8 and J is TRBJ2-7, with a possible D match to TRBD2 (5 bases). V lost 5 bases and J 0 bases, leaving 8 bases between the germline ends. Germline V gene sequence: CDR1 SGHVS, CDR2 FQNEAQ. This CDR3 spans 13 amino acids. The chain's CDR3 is CASSLDYSYEQYF. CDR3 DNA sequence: TGTGCCAGCAGCCTCGACTACTCCTACGAGCAGTACTTC. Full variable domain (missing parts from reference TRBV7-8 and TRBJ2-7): GAGVSQSPRYKVAKRGQDVALRCDPISGHVSLFWYQQALGQGPEFLTYFQNEAQLDKSGLPSDRFFAERPEGSVSTLKIQRTQQEDSAVYLCASSLDYSYEQYFGPGTRLTVT.

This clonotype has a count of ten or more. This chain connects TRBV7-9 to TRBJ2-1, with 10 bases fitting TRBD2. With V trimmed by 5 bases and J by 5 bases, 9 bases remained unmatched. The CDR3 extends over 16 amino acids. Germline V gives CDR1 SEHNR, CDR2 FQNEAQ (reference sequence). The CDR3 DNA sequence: TGTGCCAGCAGCCCAAGCGGGAGGGCCATACACAATGAGCAGTTCTTC. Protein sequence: CASSPSGRAIHNEQFF.

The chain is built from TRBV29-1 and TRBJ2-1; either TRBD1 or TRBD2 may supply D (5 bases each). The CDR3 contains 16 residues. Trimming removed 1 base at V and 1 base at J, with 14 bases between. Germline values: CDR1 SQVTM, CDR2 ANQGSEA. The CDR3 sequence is CSVEGDPRWSYNEQFF. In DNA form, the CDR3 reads TGCAGCGTTGAAGGGGACCCTCGATGGTCCTACAATGAGCAGTTCTTC.

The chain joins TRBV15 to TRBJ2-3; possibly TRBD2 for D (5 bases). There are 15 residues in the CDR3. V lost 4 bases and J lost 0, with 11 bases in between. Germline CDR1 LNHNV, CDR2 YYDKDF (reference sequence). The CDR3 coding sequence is TGTGCCACCAGCAAAGGCGGACTGAGCACAGATACGCAGTATTTT. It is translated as CATSKGGLSTDTQYF.

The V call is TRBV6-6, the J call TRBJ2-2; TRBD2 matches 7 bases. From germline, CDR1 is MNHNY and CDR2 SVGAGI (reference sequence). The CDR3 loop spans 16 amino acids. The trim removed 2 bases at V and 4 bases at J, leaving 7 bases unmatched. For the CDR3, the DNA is TGTGCCAGCAGTTACGTTACTAGCGTCCGCACCGGGGAGCTGTTTTTT. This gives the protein CASSYVTSVRTGELFF.

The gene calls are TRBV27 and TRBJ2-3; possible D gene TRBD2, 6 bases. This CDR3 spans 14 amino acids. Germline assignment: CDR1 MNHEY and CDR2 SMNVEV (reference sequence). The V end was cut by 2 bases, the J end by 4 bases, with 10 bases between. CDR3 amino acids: CASSLGWRADTQYF. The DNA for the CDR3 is TGTGCCAGCAGTTTAGGGTGGAGGGCAGATACGCAGTATTTT.

The CDR3 sequence is CASSYSSTGGSLWDTEAFF. CDR3 DNA sequence: TGTGCCAGCAGTTACTCGAGTACAGGGGGCTCGTTATGGGACACTGAAGCTTTCTTT. This chain connects TRBV6-5 to TRBJ1-1, with 9 bases that match TRBD1. Germline assignment: CDR1 MNHEY and CDR2 SVGAGI. Trimming removed 0 bases from V and 3 bases from J; junction bases left unmatched: 14. The CDR3 covers 19 residues.

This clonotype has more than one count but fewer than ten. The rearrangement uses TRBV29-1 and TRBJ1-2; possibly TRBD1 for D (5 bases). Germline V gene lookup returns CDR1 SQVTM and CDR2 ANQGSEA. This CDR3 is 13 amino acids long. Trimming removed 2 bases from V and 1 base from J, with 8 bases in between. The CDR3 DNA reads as TGCAGCGTTGAACCAGGGAGTAACTATGGCTACACCTTC. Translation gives CSVEPGSNYGYTF.

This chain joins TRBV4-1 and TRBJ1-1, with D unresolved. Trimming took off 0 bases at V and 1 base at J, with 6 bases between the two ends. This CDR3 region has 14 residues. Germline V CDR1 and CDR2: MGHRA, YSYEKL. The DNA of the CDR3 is TGCGCCAGCAGCCAAGAGGCCGAGAACACTGAAGCTTTCTTT. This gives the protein CASSQEAENTEAFF.

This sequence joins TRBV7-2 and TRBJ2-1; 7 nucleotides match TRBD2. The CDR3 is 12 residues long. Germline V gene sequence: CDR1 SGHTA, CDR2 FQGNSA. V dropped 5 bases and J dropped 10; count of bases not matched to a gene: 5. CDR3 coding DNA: TGTGCCAGCAGCCCTAGCGGCGTCGAGCAGTTCTTC. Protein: CASSPSGVEQFF.

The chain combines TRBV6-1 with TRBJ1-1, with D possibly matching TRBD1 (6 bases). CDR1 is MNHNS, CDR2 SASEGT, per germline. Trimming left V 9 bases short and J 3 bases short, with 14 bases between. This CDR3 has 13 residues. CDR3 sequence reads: CASGEGGHTEAFF. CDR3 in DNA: TGTGCCAGTGGGGAGGGGGGTCACACTGAAGCTTTCTTT.

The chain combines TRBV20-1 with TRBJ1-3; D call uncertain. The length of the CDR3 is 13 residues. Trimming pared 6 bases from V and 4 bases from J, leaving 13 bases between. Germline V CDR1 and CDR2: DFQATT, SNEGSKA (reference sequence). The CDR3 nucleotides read TGCAGTGCCCGGAGTGGCGGAGGAAACACCATATATTTT. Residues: CSARSGGGNTIYF.

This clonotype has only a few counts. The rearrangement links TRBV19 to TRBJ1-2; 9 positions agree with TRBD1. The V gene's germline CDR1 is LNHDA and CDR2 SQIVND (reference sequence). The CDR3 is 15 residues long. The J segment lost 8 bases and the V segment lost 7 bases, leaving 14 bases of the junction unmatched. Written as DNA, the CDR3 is TGTGCCAGTACCCCCCCTTCCGGGACAGGGTCAGGCTACACCTTC. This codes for CASTPPSGTGSGYTF.

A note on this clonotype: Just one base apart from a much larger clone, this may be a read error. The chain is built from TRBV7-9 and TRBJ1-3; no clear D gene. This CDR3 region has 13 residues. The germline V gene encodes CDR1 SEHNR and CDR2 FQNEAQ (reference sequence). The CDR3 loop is CASSFVEANTIHF. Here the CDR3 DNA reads TGTGCCAGCAGCTTTGTGGAGGCGAACACCATACATTTT.

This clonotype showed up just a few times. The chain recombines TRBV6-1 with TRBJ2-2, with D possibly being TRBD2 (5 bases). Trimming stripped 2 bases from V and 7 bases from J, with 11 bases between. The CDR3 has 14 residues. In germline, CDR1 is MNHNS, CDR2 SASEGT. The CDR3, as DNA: TGTGCCAGCAGTGAATTGAGAGGGATCGGGGAGCTGTTTTTT. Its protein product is CASSELRGIGELFF.

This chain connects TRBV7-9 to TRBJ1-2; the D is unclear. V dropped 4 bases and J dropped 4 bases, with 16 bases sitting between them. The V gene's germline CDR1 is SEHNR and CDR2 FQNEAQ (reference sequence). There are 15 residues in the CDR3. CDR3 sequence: CASSYPTIDTYGYTF. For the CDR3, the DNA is TGTGCCAGCAGCTATCCCACCATAGATACCTATGGCTACACCTTC. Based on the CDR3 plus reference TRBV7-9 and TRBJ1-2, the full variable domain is DTGVSQNPRHKITKRGQNVTFRCDPISEHNRLYWYRQTLGQGPEFLTYFQNEAQLEKSRLLSDRFSAERPKGSFSTLEIQRTEQGDSAMYLCASSYPTIDTYGYTFGSGTRLTVV.